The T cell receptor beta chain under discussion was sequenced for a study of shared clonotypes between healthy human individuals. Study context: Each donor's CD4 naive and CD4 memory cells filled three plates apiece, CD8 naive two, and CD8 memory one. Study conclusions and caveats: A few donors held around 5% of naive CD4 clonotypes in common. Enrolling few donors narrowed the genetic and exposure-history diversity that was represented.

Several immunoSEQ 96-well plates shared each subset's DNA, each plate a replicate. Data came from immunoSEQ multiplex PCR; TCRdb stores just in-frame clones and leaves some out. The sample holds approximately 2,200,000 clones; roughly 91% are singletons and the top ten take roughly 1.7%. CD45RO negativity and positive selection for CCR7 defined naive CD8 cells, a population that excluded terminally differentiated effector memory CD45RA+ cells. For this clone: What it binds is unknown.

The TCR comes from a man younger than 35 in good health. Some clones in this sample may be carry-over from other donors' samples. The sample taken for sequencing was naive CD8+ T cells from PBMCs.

The CDR3 nucleotides read TGCGCCAGCAGCTACGGGCTCGAGAACACTGAAGCTTTCTTT. Protein product: CASSYGLENTEAFF. This chain uses TRBV4-3 with TRBJ1-1; D unclear. V was clipped by 5 bases and J by 1 base, with 11 bases between them. Germline-derived CDR1 and CDR2 are LGHNA and YSLEER. There are 14 residues in the CDR3.